These 20 T cell receptor beta chains came from one sample sequenced in a study of CD8+CD57+ T cells in acquired aplastic anemia. The study profiled TCR beta VDJ and CDR3 using genomic DNA as template. From the reads, TCRdb called clonotypes with MiXCR, one entry per CDR3 protein. Among some 220,000 distinct CDR3 sequences, around 32% were seen once, and the ten largest hold roughly 1.1%. Sequencing was carried out using sorted CD4+, CD8+, or CD8+CD57+ T cells (not recorded which) from PBMCs. These receptors came from a human donor in good health, serving as a control.

This clonotype was detected a few times. This chain connects TRBV27 to TRBJ1-2; 7 bases fit TRBD1. Looked up from germline, CDR1 is MNHEY and CDR2 is SMNVEV (reference sequence). The CDR3 has 13 residues. Germline trimming cut 7 bases from V and 8 bases from J; bases unmatched to any gene: 10. The CDR3 here is CASTPAGGIGYTF. The CDR3 DNA is TGTGCCAGCACTCCGGCAGGGGGGATCGGCTACACCTTC.

The chain carries TRBV7-9 and TRBJ2-1; TRBD2 is a possible D gene (6 bases). Trimming took 8 bases from V and 9 from J, leaving 20 bases between them. The germline V gene has CDR1 SEHNR and CDR2 FQNEAQ (reference sequence). The length of the CDR3 is 14 residues. CDR3 sequence reads: CASARLGVPFEQFF. The CDR3 nucleotides read TGTGCCAGCGCTAGACTAGGAGTCCCCTTTGAGCAGTTCTTC.

There are many counts of this clonotype. The rearrangement links TRBV19 to TRBJ2-3, with a possible D match to TRBD1 (5 bases). The CDR3 spans 16 residues. Germline loops: CDR1 LNHDA, CDR2 SQIVND (reference sequence). V was shortened by 5 bases and J by 1 base, with 16 bases between the two germline ends. The CDR3 DNA sequence: TGTGCCAGTAGTGTCACCGGACACGGAGGCACAGATACGCAGTATTTT. Amino acids: CASSVTGHGGTDTQYF.

The table lists this clonotype with many counts. The chain recombines TRBV7-2 with TRBJ2-5, with 9 bases lining up with TRBD2. The CDR3 runs 15 residues. The germline CDR1 and CDR2 sequences are SGHTA and FQGNSA. The junction had 5 bases not matched to a gene; V was cut back by 1 base and J by 5 bases. CDR3 sequence (DNA): TGTGCCAGCAGCTTAGGCGGGGGGGCCGGGGAGACCCAGTACTTC. Translating gives CASSLGGGAGETQYF.

Remarks on this clonotype: A read error is possible here, since a much larger clone lies one base away. The chain carries TRBV7-9 and TRBJ2-3, with 13 bases lining up with TRBD2. Germline V CDR1 and CDR2: SEHNR, FQNEAQ (reference sequence). This CDR3 is 13 amino acids long. Trimming took 5 bases from V and 15 from J; bases not matched to a gene: 8. The CDR3: CASSPTGLAGTYF. CDR3 sequence (DNA): TGTGCCAGCAGCCCGACGGGACTAGCGGGGACATATTTT.

A note on this clonotype: The limits of the CDR3 on the DNA are not certain, so only TCRdb's listed CDR3 is given. The rearrangement links TRBV2 to TRBJ2-7; whether TRBD2, the table's D call, matches the DNA was not checked. Counting both end residues, the CDR3 totals 14 amino acids. The V gene's germline CDR1 is SNHLY and CDR2 FYNNEI. The CDR3 region is CACSARSGGYEQYF.

This clonotype occurred many times. The gene calls are TRBV19 and TRBJ2-1; the D gene is possibly TRBD2 (6 bases). This CDR3 is built from 13 residues. The germline V gene encodes CDR1 LNHDA and CDR2 SQIVND (reference sequence). Trimming took 4 bases from V and 15 from J, leaving 19 bases between them. CDR3: CASSTDFSGAAFF. In nucleotides, the CDR3 is TGTGCCAGTAGTACGGACTTTAGCGGAGCCGCGTTCTTC.

The chain has TRBV9 and TRBJ2-2; D not resolved. Per germline, CDR1 SGDLS and CDR2 YYNGEE. The CDR3 is 10 amino acids. V was trimmed by 4 bases and J by 8 bases, leaving 3 bases between them. The CDR3 loop is CASSNGELFF. The DNA for the CDR3 is TGTGCCAGCAGCAATGGGGAGCTGTTTTTT. Full variable domain (remainder filled in from reference TRBV9 and TRBJ2-2): DSGVTQTPKHLITATGQRVTLRCSPRSGDLSVYWYQQSLDQGLQFLIQYYNGEERAKGNILERFSAQQFPDLHSELNLSSLELGDSALYFCASSNGELFFGEGSRLTVL.

In this sample, this clonotype turned up a few times. The chain combines TRBV5-1 with TRBJ2-5; TRBD2 matches at 12 bases. Looked up from germline, CDR1 is SGHRS and CDR2 is YFSETQ. The V and J ends lost 4 bases and 5 bases, in that order; junction bases with no gene match: 6. The CDR3 is 15 residues long. CDR3 region: CASSRVLAGGETQYF. CDR3 sequence (DNA): TGCGCCAGCAGCCGCGTCCTAGCGGGGGGGGAGACCCAGTACTTC.

This chain uses TRBV4-1 with TRBJ2-7; D ambiguous. V gave up 2 bases and J gave up 2 bases, with 13 bases separating them. The CDR3 extends over 15 amino acids. Germline assignment: CDR1 MGHRA and CDR2 YSYEKL. CDR3 DNA sequence: TGCGCCAGCAGCCAACCCGTGGCGGCAACCTACGAGCAGTACTTC. Translation gives CASSQPVAATYEQYF.

The chain recombines TRBV7-2 with TRBJ2-1; TRBD2 might be the D (5 bases). V was cut by 5 bases and J by 6 bases, with 14 bases left in between. Germline lookup yields CDR1 SGHTA and CDR2 FQGNSA. The CDR3 spans 14 residues. The CDR3 coding sequence is TGTGCCAGCAGCCCCAGAGGGCCCTCCAATGAGCAGTTCTTC. Translated: CASSPRGPSNEQFF.

The V gene is TRBV7-6, the J gene TRBJ2-7; TRBD2 agrees at 8 bases. This CDR3 is 13 amino acids long. The V and J ends lost 5 bases and 0 bases, in that order; junction bases with no gene match: 0. Germline-derived CDR1 and CDR2 are SGHVS and FNYEAQ. The DNA of the CDR3 is TGTGCCAGCAGCAGCGGGGGCTCCTACGAGCAGTACTTC. This encodes CASSSGGSYEQYF.

The chain carries TRBV25-1 and TRBJ2-7; 9 positions match TRBD1. J gave up 4 bases and V 5 bases, and 6 bases lay outside the gene matches. Looked up from germline, CDR1 is MGHDK and CDR2 is SYGVNS. CDR3 size: 14 residues. CDR3 DNA: TGTGCCAGCAGTTTAATGGGACAGGGTTACGAGCAGTACTTC. Translating it yields CASSLMGQGYEQYF.

This chain uses TRBV19 with TRBJ1-2, with 8 positions matching TRBD1. CDR3 length: 14 amino acids. The ends lost 9 bases at V and 7 bases at J; junction bases unmatched: 13. Germline loops: CDR1 LNHDA, CDR2 SQIVND (reference sequence). The CDR3 spells CASTGGLKGGGYTF. CDR3 sequence (DNA): TGTGCCAGCACAGGGGGACTTAAGGGTGGTGGCTACACCTTC.

This clonotype was seen a few times. The chain has TRBV20-1 and TRBJ1-1, with D perhaps TRBD1 (5 bases). This CDR3 has 15 amino acids. CDR1 and CDR2 from the germline V gene are DFQATT and SNEGSKA (reference sequence). The ends were cut back, 0 bases at V and 1 base at J, with 12 bases in the middle. The CDR3 loop reads CSARDRGRGNTEAFF. CDR3 bases: TGCAGTGCTAGAGATCGGGGCAGAGGGAACACTGAAGCTTTCTTT.

This clonotype was seen only a few times. J is TRBJ1-1 and V is TRBV6-5; 7 bases match TRBD1. V trimming: 5 bases; J trimming: 1 base; junction bases outside the gene matches: 7. Germline CDR1 reads MNHEY; CDR2 reads SVGAGI. There are 15 residues in the CDR3. The CDR3 DNA follows: TGTGCCAGCAGTGCACAGGGGTGGTGGAACACTGAAGCTTTCTTT. It is translated as CASSAQGWWNTEAFF.

The V gene is TRBV20-1, the J gene TRBJ2-1; 10 bases agree with TRBD2. V lost 7 bases and J lost 8; bases outside the gene matches: 8. This CDR3 contains 13 residues. Germline CDR1 and CDR2: DFQATT and SNEGSKA (reference sequence). CDR3 coding DNA: TGCAGTGGAAGAGCGGGAGGGTTCCATGAGCAGTTCTTC. Translation: CSGRAGGFHEQFF.

This clonotype was counted many times. The chain employs TRBV29-1 and TRBJ2-2; 8 positions agree with TRBD2. The CDR3 is 15 amino acids. Germline trimming cut 7 bases from V and 8 bases from J; bases unmatched to any gene: 15. Germline assignment: CDR1 SQVTM and CDR2 ANQGSEA. This CDR3 reads CSAGGGAIDAGELFF. CDR3 bases: TGCAGCGCCGGGGGGGGGGCGATCGATGCTGGGGAGCTGTTTTTT.

This clonotype occurred a few times. The chain combines TRBV12-5 with TRBJ1-2; possible D gene TRBD1, 6 bases. This CDR3 has 14 residues. CDR1 LGHNT and CDR2 FRNRAP come from the germline V gene. Trimming cost V 7 bases and J 1 base, with 13 bases left between them. This CDR3 is CASAPGEDNYGYTF. For the CDR3, the DNA is TGTGCTAGTGCCCCAGGGGAGGATAACTATGGCTACACCTTC.

This clonotype was observed a few times. The germline gene is not matched at one end of the junction; a read error may be the cause. The chain couples TRBV10-3 to TRBJ2-7; D is perhaps TRBD1 (5 bases). Germline CDR1 and CDR2: ENHRY and SYGVKD. The CDR3 spans 14 residues. The CDR3 reads CASSLRGARYEQYF. The CDR3 DNA follows: TGTGCCAGCAGTTTACGTGGGGCTCGATACGAGCAGTACTTC.